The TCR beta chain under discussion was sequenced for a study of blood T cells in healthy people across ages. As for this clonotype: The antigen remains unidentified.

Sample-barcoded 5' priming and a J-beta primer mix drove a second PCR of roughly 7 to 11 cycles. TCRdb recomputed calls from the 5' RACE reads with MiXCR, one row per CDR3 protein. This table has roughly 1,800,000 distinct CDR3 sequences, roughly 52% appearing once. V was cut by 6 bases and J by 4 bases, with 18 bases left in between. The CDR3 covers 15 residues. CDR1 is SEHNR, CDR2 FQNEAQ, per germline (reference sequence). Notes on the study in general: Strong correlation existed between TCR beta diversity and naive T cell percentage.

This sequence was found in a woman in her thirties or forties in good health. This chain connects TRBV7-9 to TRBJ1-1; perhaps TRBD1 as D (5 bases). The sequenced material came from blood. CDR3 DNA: TGTGCCAGCAGGCCGGGGCCGGGCACGGCCACTGAAGCTTTCTTT. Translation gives CASRPGPGTATEAFF. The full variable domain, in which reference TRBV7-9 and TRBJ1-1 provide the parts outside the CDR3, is DTGVSQNPRHKITKRGQNVTFRCDPISEHNRLYWYRQTLGQGPEFLTYFQNEAQLEKSRLLSDRFSAERPKGSFSTLEIQRTEQGDSAMYLCASRPGPGTATEAFFGQGTRLTVV.